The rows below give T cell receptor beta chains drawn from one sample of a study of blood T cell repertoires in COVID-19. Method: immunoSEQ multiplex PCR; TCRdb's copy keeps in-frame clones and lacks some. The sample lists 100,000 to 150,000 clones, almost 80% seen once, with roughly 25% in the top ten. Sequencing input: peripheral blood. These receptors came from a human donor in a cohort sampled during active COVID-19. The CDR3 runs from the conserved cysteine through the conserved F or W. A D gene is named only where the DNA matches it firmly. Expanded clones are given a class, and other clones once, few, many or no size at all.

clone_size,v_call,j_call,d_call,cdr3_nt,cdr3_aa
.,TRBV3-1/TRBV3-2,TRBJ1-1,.,TGTGCCAGCAGCCAGAGACATACTAACACTGAAGCTTTCTTT,CASSQRHTNTEAFF
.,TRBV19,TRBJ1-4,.,TGTGCCAGTAGTACTATACAGGGATCTAATGAAAAACTGTTTTTT,CASSTIQGSNEKLFF
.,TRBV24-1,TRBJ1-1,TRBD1,TGTGCCACCAGTGCCCAGACAGGGGGCAGGGACACTGAAGCTTTCTTT,CATSAQTGGRDTEAFF
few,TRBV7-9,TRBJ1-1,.,TGTGCCAGCAGCTTAGAGGGACGGGGGTTAGTGGTCCCTGAAGCTTTCTTT,CASSLEGRGLVVPEAFF
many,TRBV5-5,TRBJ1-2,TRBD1,TGTGCCAGCAGCAAGGGCGGCATAGGACAGGGAACAGCCACGAGTGGTGGCTACACCTTC,CASSKGGIGQGTATSGGYTF
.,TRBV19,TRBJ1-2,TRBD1,TGTGCCAGTAGTATCCAGGGGGCCTATGGCTACACCTTC,CASSIQGAYGYTF
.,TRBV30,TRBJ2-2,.,TGTGCCTGGAGTTATCCGGGGAGAAACACCGGGGAGCTGTTTTTT,CAWSYPGRNTGELFF
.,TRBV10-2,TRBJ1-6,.,TGCGCCAGCAGTCAGGACTATCAGAGCACCTATAATTCACCCCTCCACTTT,CASSQDYQSTYNSPLHF
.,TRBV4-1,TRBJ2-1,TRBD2,TGCGCCAGCAGCCAAGTTGGGCTTGGCGGGGGATACAATGAGCAGTTCTTC,CASSQVGLGGGYNEQFF
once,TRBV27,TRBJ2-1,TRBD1,TGTGCCAGCAGGACAGGGGCCCGAGCGGTGGAGTTCTTC,CASRTGARAVEFF
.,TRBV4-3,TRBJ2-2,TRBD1,TGCGCCAGCAGCCCCACACTACCGGGACAGGGGAACACCGGGGAGCTGTTTTTT,CASSPTLPGQGNTGELFF
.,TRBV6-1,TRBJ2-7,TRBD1,TGTGCCAGCAGTGAAGCTGGACAGGAGTACTTC,CASSEAGQEYF
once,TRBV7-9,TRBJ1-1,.,TGTGCCAGCAGTCCCGGTTGGTCCACTGAAGCTTTCTTT,CASSPGWSTEAFF
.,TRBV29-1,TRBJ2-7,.,TGCAGCGAGAACCTTAGAGGTACCACTAAGTACGAGCAGTACTTC,CSENLRGTTKYEQYF
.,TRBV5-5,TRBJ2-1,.,TGTGCCAGCAGCATTCCCCCTAGGAATGAGCAGTTCTTC,CASSIPPRNEQFF
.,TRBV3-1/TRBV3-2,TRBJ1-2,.,TGTGCCAGCAGCCAAGAACAGCTCTATGGCTACACCTTC,CASSQEQLYGYTF
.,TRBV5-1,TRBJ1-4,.,TGCGCCAGCAGCTTGGGAACGCTCCAGGGGCGTAATGAAAAACTGTTTTTT,CASSLGTLQGRNEKLFF
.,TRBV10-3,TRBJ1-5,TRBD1,TGTGCCATCAGACAGGGGGACAATCAGCCCCAGCATTTT,CAIRQGDNQPQHF
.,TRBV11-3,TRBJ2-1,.,TGTGCCAGCAGCCTGGGGCGGGGCGTCTACAATGAGCAGTTCTTC,CASSLGRGVYNEQFF
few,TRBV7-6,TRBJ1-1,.,TGTGCCAGCAGCTGGTCACAGGGGAACACTGAAGCTTTCTTT,CASSWSQGNTEAFF
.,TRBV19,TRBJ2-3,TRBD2,TGTGCCAGTAGTCTCAGAGTAGCGGGGAACACAGATACGCAGTATTTT,CASSLRVAGNTDTQYF
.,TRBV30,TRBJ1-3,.,TGTGCCTGGAGTCTAGGAGGGGCGTCTGGAAACACCATATATTTT,CAWSLGGASGNTIYF
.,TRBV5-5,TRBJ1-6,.,TGTGCCAGCAGCTTACGACGGTCAGGGGCCTCCTATAATTCACCCCTCCACTTT,CASSLRRSGASYNSPLHF
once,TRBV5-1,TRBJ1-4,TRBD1,TGCGCCAGCAGCTTTATGTCAGGGGGATCTAATGAAAAACTGTTTTTT,CASSFMSGGSNEKLFF
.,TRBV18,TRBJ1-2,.,TGTGCCAGCTCACCACTCGACAGAAACTATGGCTACACCTTC,CASSPLDRNYGYTF
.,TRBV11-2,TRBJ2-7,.,TGTGCCAGCAGCCCAGGGTACGCTACCTACGAGCAGTACTTC,CASSPGYATYEQYF
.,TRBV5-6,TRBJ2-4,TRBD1,TGTGCCAGCAGCTCCGCCGGGACAGGGTATTTACCAGCCAAAAACATTCAGTACTTC,CASSSAGTGYLPAKNIQYF
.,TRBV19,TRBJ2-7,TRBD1,TGTGCCAGTAGTTACAGGGGCAACTCCTACGAGCAGTACTTC,CASSYRGNSYEQYF
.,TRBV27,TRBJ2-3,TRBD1,TGTGCCAGCAGTCCTAGACAGGGGAGGACAGATACGCAGTATTTT,CASSPRQGRTDTQYF
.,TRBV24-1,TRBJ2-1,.,TGTGCCACCAGTGACCCGACAGGTCCATACAATGAGCAGTTCTTC,CATSDPTGPYNEQFF
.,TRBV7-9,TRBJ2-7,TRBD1,TGTGCCAGCAGCTTAGCAGGGGGCCGAATGGGCTCCTACGAGCAGTACTTC,CASSLAGGRMGSYEQYF
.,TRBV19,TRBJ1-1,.,TGTGCCAGTAGTATCTACAGGGATACTGAAGCTTTCTTT,CASSIYRDTEAFF
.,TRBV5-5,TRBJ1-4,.,TGTGCCAGCAGCTTGGAACAGTATAATGAAAAACTGTTTTTT,CASSLEQYNEKLFF
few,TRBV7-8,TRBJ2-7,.,TGTGCCAGCAGCCGCCCGGGGGATCCTTACGAGCAGTACTTC,CASSRPGDPYEQYF
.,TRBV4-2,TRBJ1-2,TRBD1,TGTGCCAGCAGCCAAGAGAGTAGAAGGGGGCGGGATGGCTACACCTTC,CASSQESRRGRDGYTF
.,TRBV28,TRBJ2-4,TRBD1,TGTGCCACCACAGGGGTGGGAGCCAAAAACATTCAGTACTTC,CATTGVGAKNIQYF
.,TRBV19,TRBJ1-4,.,TGTGCCAGTAGTATGACCCGGGTAGCAACTAATGAAAAACTGTTTTTT,CASSMTRVATNEKLFF
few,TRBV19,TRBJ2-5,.,TGTGCCAGTAGCGCTTTACGACAGAACCAAGAGACCCAGTACTTC,CASSALRQNQETQYF
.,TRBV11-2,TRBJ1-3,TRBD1,TGTGCCAGCGGATCCAACAGGGGGTCGGGGGGAAACACCATATATTTT,CASGSNRGSGGNTIYF
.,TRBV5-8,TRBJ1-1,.,TGTGCCAGCAGCACGGACTGGTGGATTGAAGCTTTCTTT,CASSTDWWIEAFF
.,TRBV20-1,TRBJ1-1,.,TGCAGTGCTCCTTCGAGGCCGGAAGCTTTCTTT,CSAPSRPEAFF
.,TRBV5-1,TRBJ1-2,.,TGCGCCAGCAGCTTGGGGGGAGGAGATGGCTACACCTTC,CASSLGGGDGYTF
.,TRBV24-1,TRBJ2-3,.,TGTGCCACCAGTGATTTGAAGAGGCGCACAGATACGCAGTATTTT,CATSDLKRRTDTQYF
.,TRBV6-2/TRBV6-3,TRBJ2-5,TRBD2,TGTGCCAGCAGTTACTCGGGACTAGCGGGAGGTACCGGGGACTTC,CASSYSGLAGGTGDF
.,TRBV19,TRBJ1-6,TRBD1,TGTGCCAGTAGTGCCCCCTCGGCCAGGGCAGGGGGTTCACCCCTCCACTTT,CASSAPSARAGGSPLHF
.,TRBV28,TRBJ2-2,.,TGTGCCAGCAGTTCTGCTCGGGGCACCGGGGAGCTGTTTTTT,CASSSARGTGELFF
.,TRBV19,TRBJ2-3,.,TGTGCCAGTAGTATAACAGCCGGGATAAGCACAGATACGCAGTATTTT,CASSITAGISTDTQYF
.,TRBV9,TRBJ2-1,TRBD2,TGTGCCAGCAGCGTATCCACAGCGGGGGGCCACCACAATGAGCAGTTCTTC,CASSVSTAGGHHNEQFF